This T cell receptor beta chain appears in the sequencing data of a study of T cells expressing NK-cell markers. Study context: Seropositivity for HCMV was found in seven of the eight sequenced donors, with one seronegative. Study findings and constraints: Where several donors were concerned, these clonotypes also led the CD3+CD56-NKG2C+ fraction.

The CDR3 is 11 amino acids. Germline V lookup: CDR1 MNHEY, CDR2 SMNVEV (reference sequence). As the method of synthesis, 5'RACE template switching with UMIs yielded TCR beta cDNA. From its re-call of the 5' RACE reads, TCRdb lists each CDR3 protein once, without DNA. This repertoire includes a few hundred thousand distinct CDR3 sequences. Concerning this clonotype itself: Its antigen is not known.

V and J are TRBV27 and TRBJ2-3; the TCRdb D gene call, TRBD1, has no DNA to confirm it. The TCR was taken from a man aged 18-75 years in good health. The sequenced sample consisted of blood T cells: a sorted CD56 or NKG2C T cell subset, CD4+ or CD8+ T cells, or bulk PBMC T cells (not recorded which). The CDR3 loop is CASARGDTQYF.